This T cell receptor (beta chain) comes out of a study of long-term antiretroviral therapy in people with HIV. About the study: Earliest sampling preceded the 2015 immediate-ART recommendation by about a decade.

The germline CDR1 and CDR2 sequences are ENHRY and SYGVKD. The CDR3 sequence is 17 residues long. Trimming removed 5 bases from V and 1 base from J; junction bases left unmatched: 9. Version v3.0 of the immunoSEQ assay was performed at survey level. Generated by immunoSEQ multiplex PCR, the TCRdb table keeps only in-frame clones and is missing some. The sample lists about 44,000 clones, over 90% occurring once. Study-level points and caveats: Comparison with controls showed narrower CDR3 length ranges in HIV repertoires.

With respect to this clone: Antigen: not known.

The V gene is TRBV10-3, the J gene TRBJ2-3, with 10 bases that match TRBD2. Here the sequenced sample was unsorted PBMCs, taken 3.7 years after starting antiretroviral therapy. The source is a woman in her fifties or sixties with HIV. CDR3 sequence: CAISRSGGAGGTDTQYF. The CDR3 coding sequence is TGTGCCATCAGTAGGAGCGGGGGGGCCGGAGGCACAGATACGCAGTATTTT.